This T cell receptor beta chain was found in a study of cytomegalovirus exposure and HLA in healthy donors. General observations from the study: Per published reports, the classifier diagnosed cytomegalovirus status with high specificity and sensitivity. Rare TCR sequences predominated, though certain public TCRs were found in many donors. The investigators catalogued 150 to 200 TCR beta chains as cytomegalovirus-associated.

The study drew the donors from its approximately 120-subject validation cohort, separate from the roughly 700-subject first cohort. As for this clone: Antigen: not known.

TCRdb keeps only in-frame clones here, not all; method: immunoSEQ multiplex PCR. The repertoire consists of 68,000 or so clones, with roughly nine tenths occurring once and the leading ten covering around 3.2%. Germline values: CDR1 SQVTM, CDR2 ANQGSEA. Germline trimming cut 3 bases from V and 6 bases from J; bases unmatched to any gene: 13. The CDR3 runs 16 residues. What was sequenced was PBMCs. This receptor was obtained from a man in his late teens or twenties in good health and CMV-seronegative. This rearrangement joins TRBV29-1 to TRBJ2-7; TRBD2 agrees at 11 bases. In nucleotides, the CDR3 is TGCAGCGTTGATGGTTTAAGGGGGACTAGCGGCGTCGAGCAGTACTTC. This translates into CSVDGLRGTSGVEQYF.